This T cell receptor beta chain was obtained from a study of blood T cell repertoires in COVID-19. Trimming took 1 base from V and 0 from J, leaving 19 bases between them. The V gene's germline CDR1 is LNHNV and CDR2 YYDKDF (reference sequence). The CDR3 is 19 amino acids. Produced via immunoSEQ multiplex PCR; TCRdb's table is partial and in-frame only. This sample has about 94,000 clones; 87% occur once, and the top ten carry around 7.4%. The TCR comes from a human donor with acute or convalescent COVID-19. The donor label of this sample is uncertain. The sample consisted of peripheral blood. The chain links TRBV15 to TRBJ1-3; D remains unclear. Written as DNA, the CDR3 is TGTGCCACCAGCAGAGGAACCACATTGGGGAGGCCCTCTGGAAACACCATATATTTT. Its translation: CATSRGTTLGRPSGNTIYF. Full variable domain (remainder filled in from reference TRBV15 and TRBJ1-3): DAMVIQNPRYQVTQFGKPVTLSCSQTLNHNVMYWYQQKSSQAPKLLFHYYDKDFNNEADTPDNFQSRRPNTSFCFLDIRSPGLGDTAMYLCATSRGTTLGRPSGNTIYFGEGSWLTVV.